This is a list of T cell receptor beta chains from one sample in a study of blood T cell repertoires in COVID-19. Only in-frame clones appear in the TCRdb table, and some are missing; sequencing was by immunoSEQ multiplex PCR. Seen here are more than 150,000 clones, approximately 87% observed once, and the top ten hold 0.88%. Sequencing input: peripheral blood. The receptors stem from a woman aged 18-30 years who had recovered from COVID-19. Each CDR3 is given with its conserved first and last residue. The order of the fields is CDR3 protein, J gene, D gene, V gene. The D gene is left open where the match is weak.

CASSLLGGRGELFF	TRBJ2-2	.	TRBV27
CASSPSRDRGWQETQYF	TRBJ2-5	TRBD1	TRBV6-6
CASLSGLAGSEQFF	TRBJ2-1	TRBD2	TRBV13
CASTGQGANYGYTF	TRBJ1-2	TRBD1	TRBV19
CASSQVMLVSEKLFF	TRBJ1-4	.	TRBV4-1
CASSPRSGRGYEQYF	TRBJ2-7	.	TRBV4-1
CASTGEWPTGNGYTF	TRBJ1-2	TRBD1	TRBV2
CASSGKVAGGDNEQFF	TRBJ2-1	TRBD2	TRBV27
CASSFRPRNKPSGYTF	TRBJ1-2	.	TRBV7-8
CASSLRQGGGYTF	TRBJ1-2	TRBD1	TRBV12-3/TRBV12-4
CASSPHRGPGTEAFF	TRBJ1-1	TRBD1	TRBV11-1
CASSPDRVNQPQHF	TRBJ1-5	TRBD1	TRBV4-3
CASRTGTGTTGELFF	TRBJ2-2	TRBD1	TRBV2
CASSRQGEGGYTF	TRBJ1-2	TRBD1	TRBV6-5
CASSLRGSGVDTQYF	TRBJ2-3	TRBD2	TRBV9
CASSLGALHNEQFF	TRBJ2-1	.	TRBV11-2
CASSHGTASGANVLTF	TRBJ2-6	TRBD1	TRBV27
CSVGSASNQPQHF	TRBJ1-5	.	TRBV29-1
CASSETGKGGYTF	TRBJ1-2	TRBD1	TRBV5-6
CASSHRVKETQYF	TRBJ2-5	.	TRBV7-8
CSVGDRAGSIQYF	TRBJ2-4	TRBD1	TRBV29-1
CASTTGTSKHNEQFF	TRBJ2-1	TRBD2	TRBV11-2
CASSQSGGPYNEQFF	TRBJ2-1	TRBD2	TRBV6-2/TRBV6-3
CASSVKPLVGVTDTQYF	TRBJ2-3	.	TRBV9
CASSRQGSNTGELFF	TRBJ2-2	TRBD1	TRBV6-6
CASSPGQGFNTEAFF	TRBJ1-1	TRBD1	TRBV9
CASSQDQGSGANVLTF	TRBJ2-6	.	TRBV4-3
CASSSQGQEEKLFF	TRBJ1-4	.	TRBV5-4
CASSEMSSGADTQYF	TRBJ2-3	.	TRBV2
CASSLRGTRWAFF	TRBJ1-1	.	TRBV28
CSASNIGEGGLDEAFF	TRBJ1-1	TRBD1	TRBV20-1
CAISGTGMTGELFF	TRBJ2-2	TRBD1	TRBV10-3
CASSEGRGSNTGELFF	TRBJ2-2	.	TRBV2
CATSGQGPESYNEQFF	TRBJ2-1	TRBD1	TRBV24-1
CATLITVWEQYF	TRBJ2-7	.	TRBV6-5
CASSKGDTEAFF	TRBJ1-1	.	TRBV3-1/TRBV3-2
CAISQSPGTGSNQPQHF	TRBJ1-5	TRBD1	TRBV10-3
CASQGKFSNQPQHF	TRBJ1-5	.	TRBV2
CATSRDKLSVQFF	TRBJ2-1	.	TRBV15
CASRIWTGVSQPQHF	TRBJ1-5	TRBD1	TRBV6-5
CASSLDRALTMNTEAFF	TRBJ1-1	.	TRBV5-6
CASSLVSQGEQYF	TRBJ2-7	.	TRBV5-4
CASSLRAVANYGYTF	TRBJ1-2	.	TRBV3-1/TRBV3-2
CASSQGLAGDNEQFF	TRBJ2-1	TRBD2	TRBV4-3
CASSVAGGRNQPQHF	TRBJ1-5	TRBD1	TRBV9
CASSLQTGAGTEAFF	TRBJ1-1	TRBD1	TRBV7-9
CASSLAREATYNEQFF	TRBJ2-1	TRBD2	TRBV7-2
CASRLSVDRGSSYNSPLHF	TRBJ1-6	.	TRBV12-2
CASSFLTTTNEKLFF	TRBJ1-4	.	TRBV7-8
CASSSPGQGSQGDGYTF	TRBJ1-2	TRBD1	TRBV7-8
CASSRAGVRETQYF	TRBJ2-5	TRBD2	TRBV25-1
CASSLEGLAGETQYF	TRBJ2-5	TRBD2	TRBV5-1
CASALDRGNNEQFF	TRBJ2-1	TRBD1	TRBV4-3
CASSLHRGQNEQFF	TRBJ2-1	.	TRBV7-6